This T cell receptor beta chain was sequenced for a study of a mutant IDH1 vaccine in newly diagnosed glioma. Turning to this clone: The antigen is not known.

Between the trimmed V and J ends, which lost 6 bases and 2 bases, there was a span of 13 bases. CDR1 and CDR2 (germline): SEHNR, FQNEAQ (reference sequence). The CDR3 length is 14 residues. Time point in this sample: week 35, safety follow-up. A 20-mer mutant IDH1 peptide at 300 ug was injected subcutaneously with topical imiquimod. Administration of eight vaccinations to patients took place in weeks 1, 3, 5, 7, 11, 15, 19, 23. Sequencing was performed with immunoSEQ multiplex PCR; in TCRdb, only in-frame clones are kept and a portion is missing. The profile covers tens of thousands of clones, with about 86% appearing a single time and 1.6% taken by the ten largest.

This chain links TRBV7-9 with TRBJ1-2, with D perhaps TRBD1 (5 bases). This clonotype originated in a man aged 35-49 years with glioma. The sample in question was PBMCs, obtained from a glioma patient whose treatment included an IDH1 peptide vaccine. The CDR3 here is CASSTRATNYGYTF. CDR3 nucleotides: TGTGCCAGCAGTACCAGGGCGACCAACTATGGCTACACCTTC. The complete variable domain, with remaining parts taken from reference TRBV7-9 and TRBJ1-2, reads DTGVSQNPRHKITKRGQNVTFRCDPISEHNRLYWYRQTLGQGPEFLTYFQNEAQLEKSRLLSDRFSAERPKGSFSTLEIQRTEQGDSAMYLCASSTRATNYGYTFGSGTRLTVV.